These T cell receptor beta chains were read from a single sample in a study of cytomegalovirus exposure and HLA in healthy donors. Produced via immunoSEQ multiplex PCR; TCRdb's table is partial and in-frame only. This table holds under 200,000 clones, roughly 82% found once. Sequencing was performed on PBMCs. The receptors come from a man aged 18-30 years in good health and CMV-seropositive. The CDR3 runs from the conserved cysteine through the conserved F or W. A D gene is named only where the DNA matches it firmly.

v_gene	j_gene	d_gene	CDR3aa
TRBV28	TRBJ1-4	-	CASTSGYGREKLFF
TRBV28	TRBJ1-2	TRBD1	CASSLIGQGAGGYTF
TRBV4-1	TRBJ2-7	TRBD1	CASSKYRTGLTYEQYF
TRBV6-5	TRBJ2-3	-	CASSFFPGDTQYF
TRBV18	TRBJ2-3	-	CASSPRVPGSRTDTQYF
TRBV15	TRBJ1-2	-	CATSRDPLYGYTF
TRBV7-3	TRBJ1-2	TRBD1	CASSLDRAGYGYTF
TRBV4-3	TRBJ2-1	-	CASSLQPPAAELQYNEQFF
TRBV6-1	TRBJ1-1	-	CASIDRTNTEAFF
TRBV15	TRBJ1-1	-	CATSRAGGGTEAFF
TRBV6-5	TRBJ2-5	-	CASSYSNGYGETQYF
TRBV7-8	TRBJ2-1	TRBD1	CASSLGGTGVNEQFF
TRBV9	TRBJ2-5	TRBD2	CASRRGGGDQETQYF
TRBV7-3	TRBJ2-7	-	CASSLISVGASVNEQYF
TRBV19	TRBJ1-5	TRBD1	CASSTLEGARRQPQHF
TRBV5-1	TRBJ2-3	-	CASSQEATDTQYF
TRBV11-2	TRBJ2-7	-	CASSLGAYEQYF
TRBV7-6	TRBJ2-7	TRBD2	CASSPGGGNHYEQYF
TRBV19	TRBJ1-5	-	CASSAPGLHQPQHF
TRBV6-5	TRBJ1-2	-	CAKQGGANYGYTF
TRBV7-9	TRBJ1-2	-	CASSQAQAYGYTF
TRBV28	TRBJ2-7	-	CASSFAKGLSYEQYF
TRBV10-1	TRBJ1-5	-	CASSRTGDSNQPQHF
TRBV5-4	TRBJ2-7	-	CASSLGGTPYEQYF
TRBV6-5	TRBJ2-6	-	CASSSIVGANVLTF
TRBV19	TRBJ2-7	TRBD2	CATARRGTSGSVLEQYF
TRBV6-1	TRBJ2-3	-	CASSRDSFDTQYF
TRBV27	TRBJ1-1	TRBD1	CASRRQGENTEAFF
TRBV6-6	TRBJ1-1	-	CASRDIEAFF
TRBV7-2	TRBJ2-1	TRBD1	CASSRRQGRNEQFF
TRBV27	TRBJ2-3	-	CASSLTETSTDTQYF
TRBV5-1	TRBJ1-1	-	CASSLREALNTEAFF
TRBV5-6	TRBJ2-3	-	CASSSRPGGNTDTQYF
TRBV6-1	TRBJ2-1	TRBD2	CASSEGAGKYNEQFF
TRBV18	TRBJ1-1	-	CASSPQVNTEAFF
TRBV12-5	TRBJ2-1	-	CASGLGTAGYNEQFF
TRBV19	TRBJ2-7	TRBD2	CASSALAGSYEQYF
TRBV6-1	TRBJ1-5	TRBD1	CASSSGTGGYQPQHF
TRBV25-1	TRBJ2-1	TRBD2	CASSEWGGSDNEQFF
TRBV27	TRBJ2-5	-	CASSPRAGRQETQYF
TRBV30	TRBJ2-3	-	CASGVGYTQYF
TRBV27	TRBJ1-5	-	CASSLIGASNQPQHF
TRBV27	TRBJ2-1	-	CASSSPGGPGNEQFF
TRBV7-8	TRBJ2-1	TRBD2	CASSPSGGEGYNEQFF
TRBV5-4	TRBJ2-3	-	CASSFRREGTQYF
TRBV18	TRBJ1-5	-	CASSPTGTYSNQPQHF
TRBV6-5	TRBJ2-1	-	CASSPDSVYNEQFF
TRBV2	TRBJ2-7	TRBD2	CASSLGLAGGGEQYF
TRBV6-4	TRBJ2-2	-	CASSDNPGGPGELFF
TRBV27	TRBJ1-5	-	CASSFGQGQPQHF
TRBV6-1	TRBJ2-2	-	CASSAEGPTTGELFF
TRBV19	TRBJ1-5	-	CASTLGTSNQPQHF
TRBV2	TRBJ1-2	TRBD1	CASSGSRTGGYTF
TRBV7-2	TRBJ2-7	TRBD2	CASSLETSASYEQYF
TRBV9	TRBJ2-7	-	CASSVDGSAYEQYF